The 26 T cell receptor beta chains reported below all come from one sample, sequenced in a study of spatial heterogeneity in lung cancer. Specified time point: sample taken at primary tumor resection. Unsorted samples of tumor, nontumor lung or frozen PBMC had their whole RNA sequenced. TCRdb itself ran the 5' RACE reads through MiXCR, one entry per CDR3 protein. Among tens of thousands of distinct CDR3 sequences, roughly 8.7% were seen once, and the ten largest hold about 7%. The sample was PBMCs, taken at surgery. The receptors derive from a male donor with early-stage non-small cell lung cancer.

The CDR3 coding sequence is TGCAGCGTTGAACTCAATTCGGGACTAAACTACGAGCAGTACTTC. It specifies CSVELNSGLNYEQYF. The V call is TRBV29-1, the J call TRBJ2-7; 7 bases match TRBD2. The CDR3 is made up of 15 amino acids. J gave up 3 bases and V 2 bases, and 10 bases lay outside the gene matches. Germline CDR1 reads SQVTM; CDR2 reads ANQGSEA.

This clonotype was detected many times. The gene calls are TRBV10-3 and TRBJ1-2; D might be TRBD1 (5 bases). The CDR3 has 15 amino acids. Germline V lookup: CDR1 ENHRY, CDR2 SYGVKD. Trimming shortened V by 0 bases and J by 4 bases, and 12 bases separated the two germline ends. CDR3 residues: CAISESEARAYGYTF. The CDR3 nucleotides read TGTGCCATCAGTGAGTCGGAGGCCAGGGCCTATGGCTACACCTTC.

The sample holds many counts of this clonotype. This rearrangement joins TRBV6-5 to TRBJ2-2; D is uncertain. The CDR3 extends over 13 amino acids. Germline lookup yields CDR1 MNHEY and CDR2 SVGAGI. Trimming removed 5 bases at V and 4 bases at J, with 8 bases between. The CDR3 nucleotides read TGTGCCAGCAGTCGGACGGGCACCGGGGAGCTGTTTTTT. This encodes CASSRTGTGELFF.

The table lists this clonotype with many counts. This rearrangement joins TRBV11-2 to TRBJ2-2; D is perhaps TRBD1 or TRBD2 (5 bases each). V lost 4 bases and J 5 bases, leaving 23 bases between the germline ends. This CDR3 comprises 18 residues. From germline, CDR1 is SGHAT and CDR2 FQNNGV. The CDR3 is CASSYPRIWDRRTGELFF. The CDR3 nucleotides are TGTGCCAGCAGCTATCCTCGAATCTGGGACCGCCGAACCGGGGAGCTGTTTTTT.

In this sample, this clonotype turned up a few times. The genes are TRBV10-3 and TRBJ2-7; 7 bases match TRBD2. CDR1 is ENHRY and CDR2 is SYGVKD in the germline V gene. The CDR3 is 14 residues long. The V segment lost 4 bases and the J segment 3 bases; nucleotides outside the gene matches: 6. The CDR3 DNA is TGTGCCATCAGTGGGACCGGGAGGAACTACGAGCAGTACTTC. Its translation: CAISGTGRNYEQYF.

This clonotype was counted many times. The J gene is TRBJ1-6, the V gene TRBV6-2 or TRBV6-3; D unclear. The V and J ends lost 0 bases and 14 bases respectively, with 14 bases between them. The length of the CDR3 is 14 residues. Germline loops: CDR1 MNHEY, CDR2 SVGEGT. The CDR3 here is CASSYSKVSPALHF. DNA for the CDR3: TGTGCCAGCAGTTACTCGAAGGTTTCACCGGCCCTCCACTTT.

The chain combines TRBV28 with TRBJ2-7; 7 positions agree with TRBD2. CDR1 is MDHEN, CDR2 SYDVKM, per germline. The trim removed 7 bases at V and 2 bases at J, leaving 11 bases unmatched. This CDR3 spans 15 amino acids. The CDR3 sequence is CASTPGGSQPYEQYF. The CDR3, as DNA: TGTGCCAGCACCCCCGGGGGGAGCCAACCCTACGAGCAGTACTTC.

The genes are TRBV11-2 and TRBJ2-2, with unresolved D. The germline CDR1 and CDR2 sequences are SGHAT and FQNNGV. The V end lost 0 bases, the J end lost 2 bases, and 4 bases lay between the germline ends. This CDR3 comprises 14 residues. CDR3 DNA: TGTGCCAGCAGCTTAGATTTCAACACCGGGGAGCTGTTTTTT. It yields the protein CASSLDFNTGELFF.

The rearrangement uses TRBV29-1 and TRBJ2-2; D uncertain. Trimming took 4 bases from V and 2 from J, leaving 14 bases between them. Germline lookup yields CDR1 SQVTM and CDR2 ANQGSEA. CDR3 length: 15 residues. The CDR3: CSVAASGVNTGELFF. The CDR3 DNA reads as TGCAGCGTTGCGGCCTCGGGCGTAAACACCGGGGAGCTGTTTTTT.

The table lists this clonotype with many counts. CDR3 sequence reads: CSGSHLARGVYEQYF. The DNA for the CDR3 is TGCAGTGGCTCGCATCTAGCAAGAGGGGTATACGAGCAGTACTTC. This rearrangement joins TRBV20-1 to TRBJ2-7; D is perhaps TRBD1 or TRBD2 (5 bases each). CDR3 length equals 15 residues. Germline V gives CDR1 DFQATT, CDR2 SNEGSKA (reference sequence). V was cut by 7 bases and J by 4 bases, with 23 bases left in between.

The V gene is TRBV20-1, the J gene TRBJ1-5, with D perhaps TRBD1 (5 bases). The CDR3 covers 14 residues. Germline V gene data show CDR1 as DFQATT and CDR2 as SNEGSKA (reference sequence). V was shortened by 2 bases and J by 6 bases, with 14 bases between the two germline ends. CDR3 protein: CSARSGARGQPQHF. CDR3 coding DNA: TGCAGTGCTAGATCCGGGGCGCGGGGTCAGCCCCAGCATTTT.

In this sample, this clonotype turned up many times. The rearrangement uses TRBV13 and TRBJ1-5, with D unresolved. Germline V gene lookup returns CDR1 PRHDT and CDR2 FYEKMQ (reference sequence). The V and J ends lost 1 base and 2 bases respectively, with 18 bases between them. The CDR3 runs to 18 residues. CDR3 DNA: TGTGCCAGCAGCTTAGCCCCCAGACTACTCCAGGGCAATCAGCCCCAGCATTTT. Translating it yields CASSLAPRLLQGNQPQHF.

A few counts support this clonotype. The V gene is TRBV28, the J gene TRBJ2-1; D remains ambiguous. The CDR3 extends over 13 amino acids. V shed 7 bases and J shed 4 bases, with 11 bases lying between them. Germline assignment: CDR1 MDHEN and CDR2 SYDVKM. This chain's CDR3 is CASNTASYNEQFF. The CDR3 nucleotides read TGTGCCAGCAATACAGCCTCGTACAATGAGCAGTTCTTC.

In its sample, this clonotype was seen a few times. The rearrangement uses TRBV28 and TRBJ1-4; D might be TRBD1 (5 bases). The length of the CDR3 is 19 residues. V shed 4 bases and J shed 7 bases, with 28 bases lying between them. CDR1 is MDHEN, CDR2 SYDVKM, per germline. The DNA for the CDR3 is TGTGCCAGCAGTTCCCCATTCGCTGGCGGCTCGGAGGGGAGTGAAAAACTGTTTTTT. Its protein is CASSSPFAGGSEGSEKLFF.

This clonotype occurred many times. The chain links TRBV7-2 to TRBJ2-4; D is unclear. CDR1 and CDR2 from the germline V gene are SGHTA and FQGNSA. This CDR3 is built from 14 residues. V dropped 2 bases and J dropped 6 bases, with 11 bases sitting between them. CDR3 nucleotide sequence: TGTGCCAGCAGCTTATCTAGAGATAGAAACATTCAGTACTTC. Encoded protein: CASSLSRDRNIQYF.

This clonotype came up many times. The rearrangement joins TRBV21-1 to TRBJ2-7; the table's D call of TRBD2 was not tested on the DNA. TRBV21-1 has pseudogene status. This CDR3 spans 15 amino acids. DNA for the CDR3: TGTGCCAGCAGCAACGGTAGGGGTCTACATTTCGAGCAGTACTTC. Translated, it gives CASSNGRGLHFEQYF.

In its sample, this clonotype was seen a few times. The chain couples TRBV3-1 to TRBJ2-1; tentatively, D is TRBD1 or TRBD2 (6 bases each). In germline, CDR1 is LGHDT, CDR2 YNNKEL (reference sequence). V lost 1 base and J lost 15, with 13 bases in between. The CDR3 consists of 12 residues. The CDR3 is CASSQVGGPWFF. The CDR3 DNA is TGTGCCAGCAGCCAAGTAGGGGGGCCCTGGTTCTTC.

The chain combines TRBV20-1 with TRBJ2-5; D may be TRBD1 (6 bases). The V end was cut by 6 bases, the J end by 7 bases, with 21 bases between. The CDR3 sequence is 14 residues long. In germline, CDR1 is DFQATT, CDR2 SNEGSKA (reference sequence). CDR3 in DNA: TGCAGTGCCCCCCGTCCCCAGGGGCCTGGGACCCAGTACTTC. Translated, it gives CSAPRPQGPGTQYF.

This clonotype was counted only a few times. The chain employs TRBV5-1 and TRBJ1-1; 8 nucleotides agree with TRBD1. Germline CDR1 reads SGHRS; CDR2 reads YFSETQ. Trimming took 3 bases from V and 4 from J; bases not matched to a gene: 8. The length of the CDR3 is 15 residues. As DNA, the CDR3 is TGCGCCAGCAGCTCAGGACAGGGACTGGGCACTGAAGCTTTCTTT. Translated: CASSSGQGLGTEAFF.

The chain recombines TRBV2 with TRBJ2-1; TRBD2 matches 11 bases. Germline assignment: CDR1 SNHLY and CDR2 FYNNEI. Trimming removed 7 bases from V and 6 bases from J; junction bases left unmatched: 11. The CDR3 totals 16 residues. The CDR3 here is CASIKSASGRTNEQFF. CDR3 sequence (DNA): TGTGCCAGCATTAAATCCGCTAGCGGGAGGACCAATGAGCAGTTCTTC.

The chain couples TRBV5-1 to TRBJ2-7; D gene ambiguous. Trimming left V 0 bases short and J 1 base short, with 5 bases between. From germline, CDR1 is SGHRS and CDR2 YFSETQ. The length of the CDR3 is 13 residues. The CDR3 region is CASSLAESYEQYF. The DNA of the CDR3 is TGCGCCAGCAGCTTGGCCGAATCCTACGAGCAGTACTTC.

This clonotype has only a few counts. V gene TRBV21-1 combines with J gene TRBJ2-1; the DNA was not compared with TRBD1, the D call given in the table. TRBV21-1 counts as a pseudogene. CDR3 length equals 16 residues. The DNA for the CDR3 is TGTGCCAGCAGGATTACCGGGACGGGTTGGGTGAATGAGCAGTTCTTC. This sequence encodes CASRITGTGWVNEQFF.

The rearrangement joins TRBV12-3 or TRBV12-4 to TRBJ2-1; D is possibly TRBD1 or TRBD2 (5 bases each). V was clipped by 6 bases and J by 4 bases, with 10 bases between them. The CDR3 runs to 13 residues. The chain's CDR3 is CASRRDLYNEQFF. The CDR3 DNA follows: TGTGCCAGCAGAAGGGACCTGTACAATGAGCAGTTCTTC.

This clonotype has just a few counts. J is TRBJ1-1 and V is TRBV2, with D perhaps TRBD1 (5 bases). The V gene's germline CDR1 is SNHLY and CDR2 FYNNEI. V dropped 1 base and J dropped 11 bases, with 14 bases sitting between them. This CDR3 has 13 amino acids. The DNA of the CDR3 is TGTGCCAGCAGTGAAGTCCCGACAGCCGAGGCTTTCTTT. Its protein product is CASSEVPTAEAFF.

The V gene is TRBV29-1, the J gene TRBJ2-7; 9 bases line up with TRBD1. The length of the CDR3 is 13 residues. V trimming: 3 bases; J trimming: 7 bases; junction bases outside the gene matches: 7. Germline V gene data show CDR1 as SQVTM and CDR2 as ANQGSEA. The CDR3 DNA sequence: TGCAGCGTTGAGGGGACAGGGATAAAAGAGCAGTACTTC. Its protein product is CSVEGTGIKEQYF.

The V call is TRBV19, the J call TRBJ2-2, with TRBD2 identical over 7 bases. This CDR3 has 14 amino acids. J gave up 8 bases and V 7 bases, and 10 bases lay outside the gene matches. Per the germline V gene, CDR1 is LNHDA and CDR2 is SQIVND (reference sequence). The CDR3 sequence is CASMGGTPWGELFF. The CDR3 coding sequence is TGTGCCAGTATGGGAGGGACCCCCTGGGGGGAGCTGTTTTTT.